This T cell receptor beta chain was identified in a study of T cells in Graves' hyperthyroidism and ophthalmopathy. Study outcomes and limitations: Expanded thyroid clonotypes (above 0.001) were mostly also found in blood.

The sample holds many counts of this clonotype. Its cognate antigen is unknown. TCR beta CDR3 sequences were amplified from RNA transcripts. The study used the HTBI primer set for a first-round RT-PCR of the TCR CDR3. TCRdb fed the multiplex PCR reads into MiXCR, producing one record per CDR3 protein. Of around 500,000 distinct CDR3 sequences in the sample, less than 15% were seen once. V trimming: 1 base; J trimming: 1 base; junction bases outside the gene matches: 6. Germline V gives CDR1 MNHNS, CDR2 SASEGT. The CDR3 has 16 amino acids. The sequenced sample was blood. The TCR originated in a woman between 40 and 55 years old with Graves' hyperthyroidism. The J gene is TRBJ2-5, the V gene TRBV6-1; 7 nucleotides line up with TRBD2. CDR3 loop: CASSEGFRGSQETQYF. The CDR3 DNA reads as TGTGCCAGCAGTGAAGGATTCCGCGGGAGCCAAGAGACCCAGTACTTC.